The present T cell receptor beta chain was sequenced within a study of control samples from healthy donors and cancer patients. The germline V gene has CDR1 DFQATT and CDR2 SNEGSKA (reference sequence). J gave up 7 bases and V 3 bases, and 11 bases lay outside the gene matches. CDR3 length: 16 residues. Generated by immunoSEQ multiplex PCR, the TCRdb table keeps only in-frame clones and is missing some. The table includes under 200,000 clones, about 90% detected once. Sequenced sample: blood. The TCR comes from a woman in her 30s in good health. The chain has TRBV20-1 and TRBJ2-1; TRBD2 aligns across 11 bases. This chain's CDR3 is CSASWASGRYPNEQFF. As DNA, the CDR3 is TGCAGTGCTAGTTGGGCTAGCGGGAGGTATCCTAATGAGCAGTTCTTC.